This passage covers 27 T cell receptor beta chains from one sample sequenced in a study of shared clonotypes between healthy human individuals. The table came from immunoSEQ multiplex PCR; TCRdb's copy has only in-frame clones and leaves some out. The repertoire has over a million clones, around 95% of them found once; the top ten carry 1% to 1.5%. The sequenced material came from naive CD4+ T cells sorted from blood. The sample's subset: CD45RA+ positively selected. Receptor source: a man in his thirties or forties in good health.

This rearrangement joins TRBV29-1 to TRBJ2-3, with 8 bases lining up with TRBD2. CDR1 SQVTM and CDR2 ANQGSEA come from the germline V gene. The CDR3 is made up of 14 amino acids. The V segment lost 6 bases and the J segment 1 base; nucleotides outside the gene matches: 6. DNA for the CDR3: TGCAGCGTGGGACTAGTTGAAGGCACAGATACGCAGTATTTT. It yields the protein CSVGLVEGTDTQYF.

For this clone: At the DNA level, this CDR3 is encoded by other sequences in the same sample as well. The CDR3: CASSLSSGNTIYF. For the CDR3, the DNA is TGTGCCAGCAGCTTGAGCTCTGGAAACACCATATATTTT. The chain carries TRBV7-8 and TRBJ1-3, with D unresolved. The V gene's germline CDR1 is SGHVS and CDR2 FQNEAQ. The V end was cut by 3 bases, the J end by 0 bases, with 3 bases between. The CDR3 is 13 residues long.

This clone was observed a few times. This rearrangement joins TRBV5-1 to TRBJ2-4; 7 bases match TRBD1. The CDR3 is 14 amino acids. V shed 2 bases, J shed 1 base, and the junction held 0 bases outside the gene matches. Per the germline V gene, CDR1 is SGHRS and CDR2 is YFSETQ. The CDR3 is CASSLQGAKNIQYF. The CDR3 DNA follows: TGCGCCAGCAGCTTACAGGGGGCCAAAAACATTCAGTACTTC.

The CDR3 here is CASSWQGWPGNTIYF. In DNA, the CDR3 is TGTGCCAGTAGCTGGCAGGGTTGGCCTGGAAACACCATATATTTT. The rearrangement uses TRBV19 and TRBJ1-3; possible D gene TRBD1, 5 bases. V was pared by 6 bases and J by 2 bases, with 14 bases between. The CDR3 totals 15 residues. Germline V lookup: CDR1 LNHDA, CDR2 SQIVND (reference sequence).

A word on this clone: A much larger clone differs by one base, so this may be a read error. The V gene is TRBV6-1, the J gene TRBJ2-6; D is perhaps TRBD1 (6 bases). Germline V gene lookup returns CDR1 MNHNS and CDR2 SASEGT. V was trimmed by 6 bases and J by 0 bases, leaving 6 bases between them. There are 14 residues in the CDR3. CDR3 region: CASRDSSGANVLTF. The CDR3 coding sequence is TGTGCCAGCAGGGACAGCTCTGGGGCCAACGTCCTGACTTTC.

With respect to this clone: In the same sample, other DNA sequences code for this CDR3. V usage is TRBV18 and J usage is TRBJ1-1; D possibly corresponds to TRBD1 (5 bases). The CDR3 is 14 amino acids. V was pared by 3 bases and J by 3 bases, with 11 bases between. Germline V gives CDR1 KGHSH, CDR2 LQKENI. The CDR3 DNA is TGTGCCAGCTCACCGACTACAGGAGACACTGAAGCTTTCTTT. It yields the protein CASSPTTGDTEAFF.

A few counts support this clone. The same CDR3 is also encoded by other DNA sequences in this sample. This chain joins TRBV6-5 and TRBJ1-2; D is unclear. Germline values: CDR1 MNHEY, CDR2 SVGAGI. V shed 5 bases and J shed 3 bases, with 10 bases lying between them. The CDR3 runs to 13 residues. As DNA, the CDR3 is TGTGCCAGCAGTCTCAACAGAGACTATGGCTACACCTTC. Translated: CASSLNRDYGYTF.

The gene calls are TRBV21-1 and TRBJ1-3. TRBV21-1 is termed a pseudogene. The CDR3 is made up of 15 amino acids. The CDR3 nucleotides read TGTGCCAGCAGCCGCTGCAGGAGCTCTGGAAACACCATATATTTT. It yields the protein CASSRCRSSGNTIYF.

The V and J genes are TRBV6-1 and TRBJ2-7, with 10 positions matching TRBD2. Germline CDR1 MNHNS, CDR2 SASEGT. The CDR3 spans 15 residues. With V trimmed by 2 bases and J by 2 bases, 3 bases remained unmatched. CDR3 nucleotide sequence: TGTGCCAGCAGTGAATTAGCGGGGGGTACCTACGAGCAGTACTTC. Translating gives CASSELAGGTYEQYF.

The chain recombines TRBV30 with TRBJ2-3; D might be TRBD2 (7 bases). The CDR3 consists of 14 residues. CDR1 is GTSNPN and CDR2 is SVGIG in the germline V gene (reference sequence). V lost 4 bases to trimming and J lost 5 bases, with 16 bases between them. CDR3 loop: CAWTRRGGVDTQYF. The CDR3 nucleotides are TGTGCCTGGACGAGAAGGGGGGGTGTAGATACGCAGTATTTT. The full variable domain, completed using reference TRBV30 and TRBJ2-3, is SQTIHQWPATLVQPVGSPLSLECTVEGTSNPNLYWYRQAAGRGLQLLFYSVGIGQISSEVPQNLSASRPQDRQFILSSKKLLLSDSGFYLCAWTRRGGVDTQYFGPGTRLTVL.

The chain couples TRBV7-3 to TRBJ1-1, with D unresolved. Deletions cut 5 bases from V and 1 base from J, with 8 bases between. This CDR3 comprises 13 residues. CDR1 is SGHTA, CDR2 FQGTGA, per germline. The CDR3 sequence is CASSPDTNTEAFF. As DNA, the CDR3 is TGTGCCAGCAGCCCAGACACGAACACTGAAGCTTTCTTT.

The rearrangement links TRBV29-1 to TRBJ2-2, with 10 bases lining up with TRBD1. CDR3 size: 15 residues. J lost 5 bases, V lost 4 bases, and 7 bases had no gene match. Germline lookup yields CDR1 SQVTM and CDR2 ANQGSEA. CDR3 amino acids: CSVGRTGGKTGELFF. The CDR3 coding sequence is TGCAGCGTTGGGCGGACAGGGGGGAAGACCGGGGAGCTGTTTTTT.

J is TRBJ1-1 and V is TRBV10-2; possibly TRBD1 for D (5 bases). Germline V gene lookup returns CDR1 WSHSY and CDR2 SAAADI. The CDR3 length is 13 residues. The germline V and J ends were trimmed by 1 base and 5 bases, with 8 bases remaining between them. Written as DNA, the CDR3 is TGCGCCAGCAGTGAGTGGGGGTGGACTGAAGCTTTCTTT. This translates into CASSEWGWTEAFF.

The chain uses TRBV18 and TRBJ2-7, with unresolved D. This CDR3 has 13 amino acids. Looked up from germline, CDR1 is KGHSH and CDR2 is LQKENI. V lost 1 base to trimming and J lost 3 bases, with 7 bases between them. In DNA, the CDR3 is TGTGCCAGCTCACCACACCGTCACTACGAGCAGTACTTC. This sequence encodes CASSPHRHYEQYF. The variable domain in full, with the rest retrieved from reference TRBV18 and TRBJ2-7, is NAGVMQNPRHLVRRRGQEARLRCSPMKGHSHVYWYRQLPEEGLKFMVYLQKENIIDESGMPKERFSAEFPKEGPSILRIQQVVRGDSAAYFCASSPHRHYEQYFGPGTRLTVT.

This chain connects TRBV5-4 to TRBJ2-1, with TRBD1 matching 7 bases. With V trimmed by 4 bases and J by 7 bases, 8 bases remained unmatched. CDR3 length: 14 amino acids. Germline V gene data show CDR1 as SGHNT and CDR2 as YYREEE (reference sequence). The CDR3 region has the DNA TGTGCCAGCAGCCCAAGACAGGGAACGAATGAGCAGTTCTTC. It yields the protein CASSPRQGTNEQFF.

The gene calls are TRBV18 and TRBJ1-3; D is unclear. Trimming took off 3 bases at V and 4 bases at J, with 16 bases between the two ends. The germline V gene encodes CDR1 KGHSH and CDR2 LQKENI. This CDR3 has 16 residues. The CDR3 region has the DNA TGTGCCAGCTCACCCCGAGCCCGGACGGCAGGAAACACCATATATTTT. Amino acid sequence: CASSPRARTAGNTIYF.

In DNA, the CDR3 is TGTGCCAGCAGGCCTAGGAGTGGGGTGCGCTCTAGCAATCAGCCCCAGCATTTT. It translates to CASRPRSGVRSSNQPQHF. V gene TRBV27 combines with J gene TRBJ1-5, with D unresolved. Trimming pared 6 bases from V and 0 bases from J, leaving 21 bases between. The CDR3 is 18 amino acids. The germline gives CDR1 MNHEY, CDR2 SMNVEV (reference sequence).

The J gene is TRBJ1-2, the V gene TRBV5-6, with a possible D match to TRBD1 (6 bases). There are 15 residues in the CDR3. CDR1 and CDR2 from the germline V gene are SGHDT and YYEEEE. The ends were cut back, 4 bases at V and 8 bases at J, with 21 bases in the middle. CDR3 sequence reads: CASSPRGRGFGGYTF. In DNA, the CDR3 is TGTGCCAGCAGCCCCAGGGGCCGGGGATTTGGGGGCTACACCTTC.

The CDR3 loop is CASSQETARTYEQYF. The CDR3 nucleotides read TGCGCCAGCAGCCAAGAGACAGCTCGAACCTACGAGCAGTACTTC. V gene TRBV4-1 combines with J gene TRBJ2-7; tentative D call: TRBD1 (5 bases). CDR1 MGHRA and CDR2 YSYEKL come from the germline V gene. The CDR3 has 15 amino acids. V lost 0 bases to trimming and J lost 2 bases, with 11 bases between them.

This clone occurred once. Distinct nucleotide sequences in the sample also encode this CDR3. The chain recombines TRBV28 with TRBJ2-7, with no clear D. The CDR3 runs to 12 residues. V lost 5 bases and J lost 3, with 8 bases in between. CDR1 MDHEN and CDR2 SYDVKM come from the germline V gene. CDR3 residues: CASSLWSYEQYF. DNA for the CDR3: TGTGCCAGCAGTCTTTGGAGCTACGAGCAGTACTTC.

The chain carries TRBV7-9 and TRBJ2-2; D unresolved. Per the germline V gene, CDR1 is SEHNR and CDR2 is FQNEAQ (reference sequence). This CDR3 has 13 amino acids. The V gene lost 4 bases and the J gene lost 3 bases, with 6 bases spanning the gap. The CDR3 DNA is TGTGCCAGCAGCTCATTTTACACCGGGGAGCTGTTTTTT. It yields the protein CASSSFYTGELFF.

CDR3 sequence: CASSTDRDQPQHF. DNA of the CDR3: TGCGCCAGCAGTACAGACAGGGATCAGCCCCAGCATTTT. The V and J genes are TRBV5-1 and TRBJ1-5; 7 bases match TRBD1. The CDR3 is 13 residues long. J lost 5 bases, V lost 5 bases, and 4 bases had no gene match. Germline loops: CDR1 SGHRS, CDR2 YFSETQ.

With respect to this clone: Other DNA sequences in the sample encode the same CDR3. The chain joins TRBV18 to TRBJ2-7; D is unresolved. The V and J ends lost 0 bases and 6 bases respectively, with 9 bases between them. CDR1 and CDR2 (germline): KGHSH, LQKENI. The length of the CDR3 is 13 residues. Here the CDR3 reads CASSPPSVREQYF. The CDR3 nucleotides read TGTGCCAGCTCACCACCTTCAGTGCGCGAGCAGTACTTC.

The chain uses TRBV27 and TRBJ1-2; possibly TRBD1 for D (5 bases). Trimming took 3 bases from V and 2 from J, leaving 13 bases between them. The CDR3 totals 15 residues. Germline V CDR1 and CDR2: MNHEY, SMNVEV (reference sequence). CDR3 sequence reads: CASSLRTWGNYGYTF. The CDR3 DNA reads as TGTGCCAGCAGTTTGAGGACCTGGGGGAACTATGGCTACACCTTC.

This clone was detected a few times. This chain joins TRBV5-4 and TRBJ1-5, with 10 nucleotides matching TRBD1. With V trimmed by 4 bases and J by 5 bases, 3 bases remained unmatched. The CDR3 loop spans 14 amino acids. The germline gives CDR1 SGHNT, CDR2 YYREEE (reference sequence). CDR3 in DNA: TGTGCCAGCAGCACTGGACAGGGGGATCAGCCCCAGCATTTT. This sequence encodes CASSTGQGDQPQHF.

The genes are TRBV5-1 and TRBJ2-5; 11 bases are a match to TRBD2. The CDR3 is 16 residues long. The germline V gene encodes CDR1 SGHRS and CDR2 YFSETQ. After removal of 4 bases from V and 4 bases from J, the junction contained 9 bases not matched to a gene. CDR3 bases: TGCGCCAGCAGCGGTGGTAAACTAGCGGGAGCAGAGACCCAGTACTTC. Protein product: CASSGGKLAGAETQYF.

This chain connects TRBV29-1 to TRBJ2-7, with 7 bases identical to TRBD2. Trimming at V came to 4 bases and at J to 4 bases, leaving 7 bases not matched to a gene. Germline loops: CDR1 SQVTM, CDR2 ANQGSEA. This CDR3 spans 13 amino acids. CDR3: CSVGGGREYEQYF. In nucleotides, the CDR3 is TGCAGCGTTGGGGGGGGAAGGGAATACGAGCAGTACTTC.